This T cell receptor beta chain was identified in a study of identical twins. Everyone who gave samples was a healthy Caucasian. There are 16 residues in the CDR3. Germline-derived CDR1 and CDR2 are LGHNA and YSLEER. Findings and caveats of the study: In zero-insertion analyses, partial confounding could arise from invariant MAIT and iNKT cells. Fewer insertions were carried by abundant cord blood beta clonotypes, but none was seen in memory repertoires.

This clonotype occurred a few times. Its antigen is not identified. At one end, the junction sequence differs from germline, possibly due to a read error. A universal primer site was added by template switching, and unique molecular identifiers were carried by the cDNA. TCRdb re-analysed the 5' RACE reads in MiXCR, keeping a single row per CDR3 protein. The repertoire holds a few hundred thousand distinct CDR3 sequences, with approximately 8.6% as singletons. These records were also assigned to another study, of yellow fever vaccine responses in identical twins.

The clonotype comes from a woman aged 18-35 years in good health. The genes are TRBV4-3 and TRBJ2-7, with no clear D. The sequencing input was CD8+ T cells sorted from blood. CDR3 DNA: TGCGCCAGCAGCCAAGATCGTGGGATTTCCTCCTCCGAGCAGTACTTC. It translates to CASSQDRGISSSEQYF.